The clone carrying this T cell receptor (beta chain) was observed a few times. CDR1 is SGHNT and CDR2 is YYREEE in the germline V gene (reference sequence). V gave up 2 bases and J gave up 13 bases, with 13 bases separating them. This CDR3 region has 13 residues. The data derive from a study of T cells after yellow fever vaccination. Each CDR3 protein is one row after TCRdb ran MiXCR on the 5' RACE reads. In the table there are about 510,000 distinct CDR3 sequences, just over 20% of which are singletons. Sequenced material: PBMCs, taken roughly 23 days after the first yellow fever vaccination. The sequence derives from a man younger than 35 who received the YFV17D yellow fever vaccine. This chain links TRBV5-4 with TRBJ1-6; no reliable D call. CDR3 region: CASSLGWPDPLHF. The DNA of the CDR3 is TGTGCCAGCAGCTTAGGATGGCCCGACCCCCTCCACTTT. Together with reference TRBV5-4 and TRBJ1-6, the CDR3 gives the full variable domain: ETGVTQSPTHLIKTRGQQVTLRCSSQSGHNTVSWYQQALGQGPQFIFQYYREEENGRGNFPPRFSGLQFPNYSSELNVNALELDDSALYLCASSLGWPDPLHFGNGTRLTVT.